This TCR beta chain comes out of a study of T cell responses to AZD1222 COVID-19 vaccine (dated by TCRdb to about 2021). A note on the overall study: AZD1222 recipients whose second dose came at about 4 weeks and those whose second dose came at about 12 weeks were combined into one group, since spike-specific TCR depth and breadth did not differ between the two schedules. TCR sequencing covered over 230 trial participants: approximately 200 given two doses of AZD1222 and around 26 given two doses of MenACWY control vaccine. Trial participants were enrolled by age into subgroups of 18-55, 56-69 and 70-plus years, and around 140, 26 and 57 TCR-sequenced participants, respectively, were included in these subgroups.

The paper's findings and limits, for the study overall: The vaccine-associated CD4 TCRs covered the entire spike protein, and the dominant responses fell in regions 160-218 and 743-854. Most participants were white British and females outnumbered males, and the authors suggested that clonal diversity may have been underestimated. Reportedly, almost half of the unique spike-specific TCRs recognized epitopes lying outside the regions that are mutated in the B.1.351 and B.1.1.7 variants. Conclusions about previously exposed vaccinees are limited, since just six AZD1222 recipients were seropositive for SARS-CoV-2 at baseline. After two AZD1222 doses, both the breadth and the depth of spike-specific TCRs were significantly higher than at day 0 and than in MenACWY recipients. Because no samples from the day 14 peak response were available, repertoires could be characterized only after the peak T cell response. The 56-69-year group was small, and its depth increase did not reach significance, likely because of low power.

Points on this clone: Its target antigen remains unknown. No qualities accompany the bases; no much larger clone lies one base away.

The CDR3 runs 13 residues from the cysteine to the phenylalanine. The read is trimmed to its CDR3 DNA, 39 bases read in frame from base 1. Trimming costs V 7 bases and J 11 bases, and their ends lie 20 bases apart. Looking up the germline V gene yields CDR1 SNHLY and CDR2 FYNNEI. The CDR3 regions of human TCRbeta chains were subjected to immunosequencing. In the source study's methods: Repertoire TCRs were checked for matches against a reference library of SARS-CoV-2-specific TCRs that had been generated using the MIRA antigen-specificity platform. Breadth meant the fraction of unique TCRs that were SARS-CoV-2-associated, whereas depth meant the fraction of total T cells that were SARS-CoV-2-associated. Using the MIRA data, every spike-specific TCR was mapped to the spike region that the TCR reacted to and assigned to either a CD4 or a CD8 class. Log10-transformed breadth and depth values were compared by one-way ANOVA with Sidak's multiple comparisons tests. In TCRdb, the immuneACCESS table is reduced to in-frame sequences with V and J assigned. These tables do not hold every clone; where another copy was compared, an unresolved V gene accounts for under half, and the others remain unexplained. D and trimming were read from the DNA, whereas the V and J calls and clone size are those reported in that table. This sample holds more than 80,000 clones; roughly nine tenths were observed only once. About 5% of the sample rests with the top ten.

Sample time point, as interpreted from the label and publication: baseline before first vaccination. Vaccinee samples were obtained from the UK trials COV001 and COV002, which included a single-blind randomized controlled phase 2/3 trial of AZD1222 (ChAdOx1 nCoV-19) in healthy adults. For TCRbeta chain sequencing, PBMC samples were collected from trial participants at day 0 and at day 28 after the second dose. The sample in question was peripheral blood, obtained on day 0 of AZD1222 vaccination. The clonotype comes from an adult in good health. The rearrangement combines TRBV2 with TRBJ1-1; the best D guess is TRBD1, with 5 bases matching. The DNA sequence follows: TGTGCCAGCAAAGGAGACAGCGCCTTTTTGGCTTTCTTT. Its protein reads: CASKGDSAFLAFF. The entire variable domain, with the stretches around the CDR3 drawn from the reference TRBV2 and TRBJ1-1 proteins, is EPEVTQTPSHQVTQMGQEVILRCVPISNHLYFYWYRQILGQKVEFLVSFYNNEISEKSEIFDDQFSVERPDGSNFTLKIRSTKLEDSAMYFCASKGDSAFLAFFGQGTRLTVV.